Sequencing of this T cell receptor beta chain was carried out in a study of graft-versus-host responses after intestinal transplantation. At the level of the study: For around 3 years after anti-thymocyte globulin induction, all recipients took tacrolimus and steroids.

This clone was seen only a few times. Germline assignment: CDR1 SGHRS and CDR2 YFSETQ. V shed 5 bases and J shed 0 bases, with 8 bases lying between them. CDR3 size: 13 residues. Assay: immunoSEQ multiplex PCR; the TCRdb copy retains only in-frame clones and omits some. The sample lists around 21,000 clones; under 40% were seen once. There were around 200,000 CFSE-labeled responder cells plated together with around 200,000 irradiated, violet-dye-labeled stimulator cells. The sequenced sample was alloreactive CD4+ T cells from a mixed lymphocyte reaction culture, obtained before transplantation. Noted subset: CFSE-low proliferating T cells sorted from roughly six-day pre-transplant mixed lymphocyte reaction (GvH or HvG direction). The receptor comes from a human patient who was an organ donor for intestinal transplantation. The chain employs TRBV5-1 and TRBJ1-1, with a weak D call TRBD1 (5 bases). In DNA, the CDR3 is TGCGCCAGCAGGGGGCTTGTGAACACTGAAGCTTTCTTT. It encodes CASRGLVNTEAFF.